Listed here are 15 T cell receptor beta chains from one sample, sequenced in a study of control samples from healthy donors and cancer patients. Sequencing used immunoSEQ multiplex PCR; TCRdb keeps in-frame clones, though not all of them. The repertoire holds about 94,000 clones, 90% seen once, with about 4% in the top ten. What was sequenced was blood. These receptors were collected from a woman aged 18-29 years in good health.

This chain connects TRBV21-1 to TRBJ1-2. TRBV21-1 is marked as a pseudogene. This CDR3 comprises 16 residues. The DNA for the CDR3 is TGTGCCAGCAGCAAAGCGGGGGGAGTGTCCGGTTGTGGCTACACCTTC. Encoded protein: CASSKAGGVSGCGYTF.

The chain is built from TRBV2 and TRBJ2-5; D is possibly TRBD1 or TRBD2 (6 bases each). V dropped 3 bases and J dropped 4 bases, with 12 bases sitting between them. The CDR3 covers 14 residues. In germline, CDR1 is SNHLY, CDR2 FYNNEI. The CDR3 reads CASSEWGALETQYF. The CDR3, as DNA: TGTGCCAGCAGTGAGTGGGGGGCCTTAGAGACCCAGTACTTC.

The rearrangement joins TRBV7-3 to TRBJ2-6, with 8 nucleotides matching TRBD1. Germline CDR1 is SGHTA and CDR2 is FQGTGA. V dropped 5 bases and J dropped 10; count of bases not matched to a gene: 7. This CDR3 spans 14 amino acids. CDR3 nucleotide sequence: TGTGCCAGCAGCCCCGACAGGGGTACGAACGTCCTGACTTTC. Protein product: CASSPDRGTNVLTF. The variable domain in full, completed from reference TRBV7-3 and TRBJ2-6, reads GAGVSQTPSNKVTEKGKYVELRCDPISGHTALYWYRQSLGQGPEFLIYFQGTGAADDSGLPNDRFFAVRPEGSVSTLKIQRTERGDSAVYLCASSPDRGTNVLTFGAGSRLTVL.

The V and J genes are TRBV19 and TRBJ2-2; tentatively, D is TRBD1 (5 bases). V was pared by 8 bases and J by 3 bases, with 10 bases between. CDR1 and CDR2 from the germline V gene are LNHDA and SQIVND (reference sequence). The CDR3 totals 13 residues. CDR3 sequence: CASSFRDTGELFF. The CDR3 DNA sequence: TGTGCCAGTTCGTTCAGGGACACCGGGGAGCTGTTTTTT. Together with reference TRBV19 and TRBJ2-2, the CDR3 gives the full variable domain: DGGITQSPKYLFRKEGQNVTLSCEQNLNHDAMYWYRQDPGQGLRLIYYSQIVNDFQKGDIAEGYSVSREKKESFPLTVTSAQKNPTAFYLCASSFRDTGELFFGEGSRLTVL.

The chain has TRBV6-5 and TRBJ2-3, with D perhaps TRBD1 or TRBD2 (6 bases each). Germline V gene sequence: CDR1 MNHEY, CDR2 SVGAGI. The CDR3 contains 15 residues. V lost 2 bases, J lost 5 bases, and 14 bases lay in between. The CDR3 here is CASSYIWGAEDTQYF. The CDR3 DNA reads as TGTGCCAGCAGTTACATATGGGGGGCCGAAGATACGCAGTATTTT.

The CDR3 protein is CASRQEREGEAFF. CDR3 coding DNA: TGTGCCAGCAGGCAAGAAAGGGAAGGTGAAGCTTTCTTT. The chain has TRBV2 and TRBJ1-1; D ambiguous. This CDR3 has 13 residues. CDR1 SNHLY and CDR2 FYNNEI come from the germline V gene. Trimming removed 6 bases from V and 7 bases from J, with 15 bases in between. Full variable domain (remainder filled in from reference TRBV2 and TRBJ1-1): EPEVTQTPSHQVTQMGQEVILRCVPISNHLYFYWYRQILGQKVEFLVSFYNNEISEKSEIFDDQFSVERPDGSNFTLKIRSTKLEDSAMYFCASRQEREGEAFFGQGTRLTVV.

This clone was recorded a few times. The V gene is TRBV27, the J gene TRBJ1-6, with TRBD1 as a possible D gene (5 bases). The germline CDR1 and CDR2 sequences are MNHEY and SMNVEV (reference sequence). CDR3 length: 14 amino acids. Trimming left V 5 bases short and J 9 bases short, with 14 bases between. The DNA of the CDR3 is TGTGCCAGCAGTGGGCCGGGACCGCTTTCACCCCTCCACTTT. This translates into CASSGPGPLSPLHF.

This chain uses TRBV28 with TRBJ2-4; perhaps TRBD1 as D (6 bases). This CDR3 comprises 16 residues. CDR1 and CDR2 from the germline V gene are MDHEN and SYDVKM. With 3 bases removed from V and 7 bases from J, the gap between germline ends came to 19 bases. CDR3 sequence (DNA): TGTGCCAGCAGTTTGCCACAGGGAGACCGAGGGAACATTCAGTACTTC. Translated, it gives CASSLPQGDRGNIQYF.

The rearrangement joins TRBV7-2 to TRBJ1-3, with D unresolved. The CDR3 runs 15 residues. Germline V gives CDR1 SGHTA, CDR2 FQGNSA. Deletions cut 1 base from V and 4 bases from J, with 11 bases between. The CDR3 DNA reads TGTGCCAGCAGCTTAGTAGGAGGGTCAGGAAACACCATATATTTT. It encodes CASSLVGGSGNTIYF.

The chain employs TRBV25-1 and TRBJ2-5; D might be TRBD1 (6 bases). Per the germline V gene, CDR1 is MGHDK and CDR2 is SYGVNS. This CDR3 comprises 13 residues. Trimming took off 8 bases at V and 5 bases at J, with 15 bases between the two ends. CDR3 sequence: CASEKDQGETQYF. In DNA, the CDR3 is TGTGCCAGCGAGAAAGACCAGGGGGAGACCCAGTACTTC. The complete variable domain, with remaining parts taken from reference TRBV25-1 and TRBJ2-5, reads EADIYQTPRYLVIGTGKKITLECSQTMGHDKMYWYQQDPGMELHLIHYSYGVNSTEKGDLSSESTVSRIRTEHFPLTLESARPSHTSQYLCASEKDQGETQYFGPGTRLLVL.

The chain has TRBV27 and TRBJ2-7; 7 positions agree with TRBD2. V was pared by 3 bases and J by 2 bases, with 7 bases of the junction left unmatched. Germline V gene lookup returns CDR1 MNHEY and CDR2 SMNVEV (reference sequence). This CDR3 spans 15 amino acids. CDR3 in DNA: TGTGCCAGCAGTTTTCGGGGGGAGGATCCCTACGAGCAGTACTTC. Protein sequence: CASSFRGEDPYEQYF.

This chain's CDR3 is CASSPAGRPGEQYF. In DNA form, the CDR3 reads TGTGCCAGCAGCCCCGCCGGGAGGCCTGGGGAGCAGTACTTC. The chain combines TRBV3-1 (or the pseudogene TRBV3-2) with TRBJ2-7; 7 positions match TRBD2. The CDR3 consists of 14 residues. The germline CDR1 and CDR2 sequences are LGHDT and YNNKEL (reference sequence). V shed 4 bases, J shed 7 bases, and the junction held 10 bases outside the gene matches.

The chain is built from TRBV29-1 and TRBJ1-1; D is uncertain. V was trimmed by 7 bases and J by 2 bases, leaving 11 bases between them. The CDR3 contains 12 residues. Germline assignment: CDR1 SQVTM and CDR2 ANQGSEA. CDR3 region: CSGAKPNTEAFF. CDR3 nucleotide sequence: TGCAGCGGGGCGAAACCCAACACTGAAGCTTTCTTT.

The chain links TRBV19 to TRBJ1-5; D unresolved. V gave up 3 bases and J gave up 7 bases, with 16 bases separating them. This CDR3 region has 15 residues. Per the germline V gene, CDR1 is LNHDA and CDR2 is SQIVND (reference sequence). In nucleotides, the CDR3 is TGTGCCAGTAGTATGCGGACGGACGGGAGGCAGCCCCAGCATTTT. It is translated as CASSMRTDGRQPQHF.

This chain connects TRBV5-1 to TRBJ2-3, with 9 bases aligning to TRBD2. Germline CDR1 SGHRS, CDR2 YFSETQ. CDR3 size: 16 residues. V was pared by 1 base and J by 5 bases, with 8 bases of the junction left unmatched. CDR3 amino acids: CASSLLGAGGRDTQYF. The CDR3 region has the DNA TGCGCCAGCAGCTTGCTTGGTGCGGGGGGGCGAGATACGCAGTATTTT.